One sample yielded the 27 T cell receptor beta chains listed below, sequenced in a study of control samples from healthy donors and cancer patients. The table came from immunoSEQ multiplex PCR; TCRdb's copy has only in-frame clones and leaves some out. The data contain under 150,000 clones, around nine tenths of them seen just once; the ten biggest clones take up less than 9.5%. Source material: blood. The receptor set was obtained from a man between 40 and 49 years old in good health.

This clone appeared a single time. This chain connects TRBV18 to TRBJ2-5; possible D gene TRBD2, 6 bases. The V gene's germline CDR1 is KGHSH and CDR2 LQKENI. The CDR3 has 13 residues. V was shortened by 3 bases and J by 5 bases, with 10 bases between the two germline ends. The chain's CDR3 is CASSPGLAETQYF. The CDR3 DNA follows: TGTGCCAGCTCACCGGGACTTGCGGAGACCCAGTACTTC.

CDR3 coding DNA: TGTGCCAGCAGCTCAACAGGGGGCACTGAAGCTTTCTTT. It specifies CASSSTGGTEAFF. The chain recombines TRBV5-5 with TRBJ1-1, with 8 bases aligning to TRBD1. Per germline, CDR1 SGHKS and CDR2 YYEKEE (reference sequence). This CDR3 is built from 13 residues. Trimming cost V 3 bases and J 4 bases; bases outside gene matches: 2.

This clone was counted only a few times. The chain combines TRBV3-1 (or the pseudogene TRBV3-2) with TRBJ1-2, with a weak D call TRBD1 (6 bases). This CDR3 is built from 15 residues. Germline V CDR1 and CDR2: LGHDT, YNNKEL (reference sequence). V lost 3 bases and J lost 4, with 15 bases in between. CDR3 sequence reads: CASSQPPQGTYGYTF. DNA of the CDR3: TGTGCCAGCAGCCAGCCCCCCCAGGGGACCTATGGCTACACCTTC.

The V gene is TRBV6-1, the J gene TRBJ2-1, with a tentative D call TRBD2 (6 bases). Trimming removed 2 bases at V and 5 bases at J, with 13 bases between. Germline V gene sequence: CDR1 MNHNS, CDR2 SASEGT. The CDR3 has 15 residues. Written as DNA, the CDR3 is TGTGCCAGCAGTGAACAACCCGCGGGGAACAATGAGCAGTTCTTC. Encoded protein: CASSEQPAGNNEQFF.

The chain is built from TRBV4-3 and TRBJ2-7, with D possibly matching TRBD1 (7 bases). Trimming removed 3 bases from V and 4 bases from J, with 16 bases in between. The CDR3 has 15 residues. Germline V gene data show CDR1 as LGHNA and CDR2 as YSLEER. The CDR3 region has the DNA TGCGCCAGCAGCCAGGGATCAGGGGGGACTTACGAGCAGTACTTC. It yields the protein CASSQGSGGTYEQYF.

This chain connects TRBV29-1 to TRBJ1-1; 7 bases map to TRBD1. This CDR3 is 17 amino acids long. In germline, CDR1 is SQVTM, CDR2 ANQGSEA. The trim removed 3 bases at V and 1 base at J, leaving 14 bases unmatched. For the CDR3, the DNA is TGCAGCGTTGAGGACACGCTCCACACAGGGGCGAACACTGAAGCTTTCTTT. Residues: CSVEDTLHTGANTEAFF.

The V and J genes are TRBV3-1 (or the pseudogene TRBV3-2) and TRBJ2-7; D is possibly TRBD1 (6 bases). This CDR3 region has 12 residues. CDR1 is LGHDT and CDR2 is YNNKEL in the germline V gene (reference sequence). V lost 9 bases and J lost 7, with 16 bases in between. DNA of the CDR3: TGTGCCAGTTCAGGGGCCCAAAGTGAGCAGTACTTC. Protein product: CASSGAQSEQYF.

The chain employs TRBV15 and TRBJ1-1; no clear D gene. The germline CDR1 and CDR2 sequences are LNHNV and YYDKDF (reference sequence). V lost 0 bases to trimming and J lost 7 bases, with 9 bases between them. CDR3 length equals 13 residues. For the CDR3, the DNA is TGTGCCACCAGCAGAGATCCCCGAGATGAAGCTTTCTTT. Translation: CATSRDPRDEAFF.

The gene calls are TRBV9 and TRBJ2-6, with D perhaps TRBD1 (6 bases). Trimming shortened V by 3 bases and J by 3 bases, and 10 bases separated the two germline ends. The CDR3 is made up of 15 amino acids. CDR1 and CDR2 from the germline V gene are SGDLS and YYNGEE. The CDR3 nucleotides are TGTGCCAGCAGCGCAACAGGGTTTGGGGCCAACGTCCTGACTTTC. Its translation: CASSATGFGANVLTF.

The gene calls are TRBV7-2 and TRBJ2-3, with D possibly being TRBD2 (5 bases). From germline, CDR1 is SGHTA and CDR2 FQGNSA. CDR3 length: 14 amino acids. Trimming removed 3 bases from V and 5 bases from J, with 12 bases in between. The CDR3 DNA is TGTGCCAGCAGCTTTTTACGGGCGGGAGATACGCAGTATTTT. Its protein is CASSFLRAGDTQYF.

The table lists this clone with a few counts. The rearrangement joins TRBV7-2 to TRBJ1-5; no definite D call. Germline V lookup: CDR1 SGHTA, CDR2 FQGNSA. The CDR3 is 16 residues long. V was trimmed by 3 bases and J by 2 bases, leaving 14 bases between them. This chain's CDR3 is CASSFFHATGNQPQHF. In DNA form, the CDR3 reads TGTGCCAGCAGCTTCTTCCATGCCACGGGCAATCAGCCCCAGCATTTT.

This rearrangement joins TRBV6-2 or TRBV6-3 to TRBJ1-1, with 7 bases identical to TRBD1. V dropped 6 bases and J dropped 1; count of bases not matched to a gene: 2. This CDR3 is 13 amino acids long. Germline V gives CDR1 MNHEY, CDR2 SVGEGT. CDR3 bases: TGTGCCAGCAGCTGGACAGGGAACACTGAAGCTTTCTTT. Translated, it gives CASSWTGNTEAFF.

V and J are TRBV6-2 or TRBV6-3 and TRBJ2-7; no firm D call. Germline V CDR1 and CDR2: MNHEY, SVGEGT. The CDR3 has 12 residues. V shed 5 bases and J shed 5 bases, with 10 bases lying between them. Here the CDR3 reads CASSPRHHEQYF. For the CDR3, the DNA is TGTGCCAGCAGTCCCCGACACCACGAGCAGTACTTC.

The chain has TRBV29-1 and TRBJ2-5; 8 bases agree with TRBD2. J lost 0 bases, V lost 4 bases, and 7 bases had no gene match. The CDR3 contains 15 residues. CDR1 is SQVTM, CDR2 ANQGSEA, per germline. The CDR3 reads CSVGIAGRYQETQYF. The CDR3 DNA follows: TGCAGCGTTGGGATAGCGGGGCGGTACCAAGAGACCCAGTACTTC.

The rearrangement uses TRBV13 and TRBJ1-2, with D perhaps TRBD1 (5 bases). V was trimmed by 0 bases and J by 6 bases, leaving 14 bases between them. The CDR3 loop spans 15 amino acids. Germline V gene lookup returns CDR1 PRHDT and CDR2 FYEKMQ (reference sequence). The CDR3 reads CASSLGRGRGDGYTF. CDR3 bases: TGTGCCAGCAGCTTAGGCCGGGGACGGGGAGATGGCTACACCTTC.

As DNA, the CDR3 is TGTGCCACCAGCAGAGATAAGGGAACTGGAAACACCATATATTTT. It specifies CATSRDKGTGNTIYF. The gene calls are TRBV15 and TRBJ1-3; the D is unclear. The germline V and J ends were trimmed by 0 bases and 2 bases, with 8 bases remaining between them. This CDR3 has 15 residues. CDR1 LNHNV and CDR2 YYDKDF come from the germline V gene (reference sequence).

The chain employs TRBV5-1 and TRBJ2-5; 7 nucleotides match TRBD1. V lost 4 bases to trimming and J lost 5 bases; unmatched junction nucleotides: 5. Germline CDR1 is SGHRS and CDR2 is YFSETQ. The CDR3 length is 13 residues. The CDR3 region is CASSNRGRETQYF. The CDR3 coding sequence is TGCGCCAGCAGCAACAGGGGAAGGGAGACCCAGTACTTC.

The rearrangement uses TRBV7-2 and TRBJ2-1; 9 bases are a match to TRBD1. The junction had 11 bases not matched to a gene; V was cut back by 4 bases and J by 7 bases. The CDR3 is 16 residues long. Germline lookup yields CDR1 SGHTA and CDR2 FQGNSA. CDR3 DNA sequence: TGTGCCAGCAGCTCACAGGGGGCACTAAGGGGGAATGAGCAGTTCTTC. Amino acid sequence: CASSSQGALRGNEQFF.

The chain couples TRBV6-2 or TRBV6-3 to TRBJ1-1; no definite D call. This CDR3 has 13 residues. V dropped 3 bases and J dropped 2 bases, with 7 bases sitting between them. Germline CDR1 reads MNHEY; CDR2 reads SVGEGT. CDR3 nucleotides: TGTGCCAGCAGTTATTGGGAAAACACTGAAGCTTTCTTT. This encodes CASSYWENTEAFF.

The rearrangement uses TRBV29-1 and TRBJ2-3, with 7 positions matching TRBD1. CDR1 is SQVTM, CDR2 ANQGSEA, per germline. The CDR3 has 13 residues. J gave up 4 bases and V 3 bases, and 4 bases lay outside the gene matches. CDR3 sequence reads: CSVEIDRADTQYF. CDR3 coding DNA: TGCAGCGTTGAGATAGACAGGGCAGATACGCAGTATTTT.

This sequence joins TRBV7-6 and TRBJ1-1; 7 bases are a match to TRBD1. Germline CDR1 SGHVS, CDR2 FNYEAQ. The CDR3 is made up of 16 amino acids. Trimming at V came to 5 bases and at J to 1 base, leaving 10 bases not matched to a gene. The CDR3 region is CASSPGQALSNTEAFF. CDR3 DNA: TGTGCCAGCAGCCCCGGACAGGCCCTTTCGAACACTGAAGCTTTCTTT.

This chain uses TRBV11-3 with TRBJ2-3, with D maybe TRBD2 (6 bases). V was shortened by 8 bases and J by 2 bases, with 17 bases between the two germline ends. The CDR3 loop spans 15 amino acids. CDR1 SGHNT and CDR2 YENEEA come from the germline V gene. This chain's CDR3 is CASDNRDSYTDTQYF. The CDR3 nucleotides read TGTGCCAGCGACAACCGGGACTCCTACACAGATACGCAGTATTTT. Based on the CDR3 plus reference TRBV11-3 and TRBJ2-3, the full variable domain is EAGVVQSPRYKIIEKKQPVAFWCNPISGHNTLYWYLQNLGQGPELLIRYENEEAVDDSQLPKDRFSAERLKGVDSTLKIQPAELGDSAVYLCASDNRDSYTDTQYFGPGTRLTVL.

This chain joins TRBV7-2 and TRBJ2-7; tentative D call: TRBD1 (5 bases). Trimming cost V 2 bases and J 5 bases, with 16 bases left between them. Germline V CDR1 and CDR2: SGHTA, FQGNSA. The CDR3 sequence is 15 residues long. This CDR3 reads CASSLMRQGAHEQYF. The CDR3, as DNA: TGTGCCAGCAGCTTAATGAGGCAGGGCGCCCACGAGCAGTACTTC.

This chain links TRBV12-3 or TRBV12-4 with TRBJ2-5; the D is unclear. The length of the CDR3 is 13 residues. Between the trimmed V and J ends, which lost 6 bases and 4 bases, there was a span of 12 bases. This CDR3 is CASRGTLRETQYF. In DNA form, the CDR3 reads TGTGCCAGCAGGGGAACTTTAAGAGAGACCCAGTACTTC.

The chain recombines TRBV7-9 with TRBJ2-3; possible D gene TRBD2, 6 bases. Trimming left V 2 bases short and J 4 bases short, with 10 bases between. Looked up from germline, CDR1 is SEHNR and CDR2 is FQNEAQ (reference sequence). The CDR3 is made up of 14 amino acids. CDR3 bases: TGTGCCAGCAGCTTATTTGGAGGGTCAGATACGCAGTATTTT. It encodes CASSLFGGSDTQYF.

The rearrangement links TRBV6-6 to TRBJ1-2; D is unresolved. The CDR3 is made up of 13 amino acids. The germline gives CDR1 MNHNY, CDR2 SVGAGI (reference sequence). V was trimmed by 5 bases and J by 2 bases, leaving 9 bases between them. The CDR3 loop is CASSPGLNYGYTF. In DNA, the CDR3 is TGTGCCAGCAGTCCCGGCCTAAACTATGGCTACACCTTC.

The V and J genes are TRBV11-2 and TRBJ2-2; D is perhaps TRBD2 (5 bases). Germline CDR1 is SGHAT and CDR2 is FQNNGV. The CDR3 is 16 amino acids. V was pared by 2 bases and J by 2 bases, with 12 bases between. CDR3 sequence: CASSLITGINTGELFF. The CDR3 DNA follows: TGTGCCAGCAGCTTAATTACGGGGATCAACACCGGGGAGCTGTTTTTT.